Sequencing of this T cell receptor beta chain was carried out in a study of T cell repertoires in cytomegalovirus infection. Study at large: Use of recently identified HLA-C-restricted and well-studied HLA-B-restricted CMV epitopes was part of the study. Public TCR beta signatures marked donors with CMV infection and the matching HLA.

About this clonotype itself: Its antigen is not known.

The CDR3 sequence is 16 residues long. V dropped 2 bases and J dropped 4; count of bases not matched to a gene: 6. The germline gives CDR1 SGHTS, CDR2 YDEGEE. Each CDR3 protein gets one entry after TCRdb re-called the reads with MiXCR. The sample has just under 500,000 distinct CDR3 sequences, 33% seen once. Material: cultured PBMCs, obtained from culture after CMV antigen stimulation. The TCR comes from a human donor in good health (CMV status not recorded). Some clones in this sample may be carry-over from other donors' samples. The chain carries TRBV5-8 and TRBJ2-1; 10 bases agree with TRBD2. In DNA, the CDR3 is TGTGCCAGCAGCTTTTTTACTAGCGGGGCGTACAATGAGCAGTTCTTC. Amino acid sequence: CASSFFTSGAYNEQFF. The full variable domain, rest sourced from reference TRBV5-8 and TRBJ2-1, is EAGVTQSPTHLIKTRGQQATLRCSPISGHTSVYWYQQALGLGLQFLLWYDEGEERNRGNFPPRFSGRQFPNYSSELNVNALELEDSALYLCASSFFTSGAYNEQFFGPGTRLTVL.